The clone carrying this T cell receptor beta chain has a handful of counts. Its specificity is unknown. CDR3 size: 16 residues. Germline CDR1 SGHVS, CDR2 FNYEAQ. V was pared by 5 bases and J by 2 bases, with 8 bases of the junction left unmatched. The record originates from a study of T cell repertoires in cytomegalovirus infection. Across the study: CMV epitopes in the study were HLA-C-restricted (recently identified) and HLA-B-restricted (well studied). General study findings and limits: HLA-C-restricted CMV clonotypes gave the most frequent clonotype in two of eight donors. Accumulated public TCR beta family frequency recognized individuals carrying CMV together with the relevant HLA.

One entry per CDR3 protein results from TCRdb running MiXCR on the reads. The profile shows 50,000 to 65,000 distinct CDR3 sequences, around 20% of them singletons. The sample was CD8+ T cells from cultured PBMCs, taken from culture after CMV antigen stimulation. The chain carries TRBV7-6 and TRBJ2-7, with 11 bases lining up with TRBD2. The TCR sequence derives from a human donor in good health (CMV status not recorded). Some clones in this sample may be carry-over from other donors' samples. The CDR3 protein is CASSLGTSGPPYEQYF. CDR3 DNA: TGTGCCAGCAGCCTGGGGACTAGCGGACCCCCCTACGAGCAGTACTTC.